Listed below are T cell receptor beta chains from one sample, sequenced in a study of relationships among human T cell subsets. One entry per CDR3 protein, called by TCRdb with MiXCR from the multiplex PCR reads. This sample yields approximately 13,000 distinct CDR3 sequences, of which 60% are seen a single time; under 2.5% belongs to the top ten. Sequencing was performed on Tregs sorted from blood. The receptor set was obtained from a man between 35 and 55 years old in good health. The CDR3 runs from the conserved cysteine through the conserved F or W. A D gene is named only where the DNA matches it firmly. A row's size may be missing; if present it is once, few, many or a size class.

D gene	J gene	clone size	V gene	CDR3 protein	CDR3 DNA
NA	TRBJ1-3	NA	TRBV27	CASSTAGEGGNTIYF	TGTGCCAGCAGTACGGCGGGGGAAGGTGGAAACACCATATATTTT
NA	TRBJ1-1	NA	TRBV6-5	CASANRQGGEAFF	TGTGCCAGCGCCAACCGACAAGGCGGTGAAGCTTTCTTT
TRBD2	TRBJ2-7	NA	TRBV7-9	CASSRETSGATADF	TGTGCCAGCAGCCGCGAGACTAGCGGGGCAACCGCCGACTTC
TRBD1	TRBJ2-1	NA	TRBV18	CASSPPDRVSGEQFF	TGTGCCAGCTCACCACCGGACAGGGTATCGGGAGAGCAGTTCTTC
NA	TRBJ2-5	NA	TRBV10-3	CAISEKGQETQYF	TGTGCCATCAGTGAAAAGGGACAAGAGACCCAGTACTTC
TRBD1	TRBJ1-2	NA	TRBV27	CASSPRQGYYGYTF	TGTGCCAGCAGCCCGAGACAGGGGTACTATGGCTACACCTTC
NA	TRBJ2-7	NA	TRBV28	CATSGTPTYEQYF	TGTGCCACATCCGGGACACCTACTTACGAGCAGTACTTC
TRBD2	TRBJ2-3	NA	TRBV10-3	CAISDGTRASTDTQYF	TGTGCCATCAGTGATGGGACTAGGGCTAGCACAGATACGCAGTATTTT
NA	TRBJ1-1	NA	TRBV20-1	CSASSLNFVYTEAFF	TGCAGTGCTAGTAGCCTCAACTTCGTGTACACTGAAGCTTTCTTT
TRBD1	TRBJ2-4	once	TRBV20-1	CSATRDSRAKNTQYF	TGCAGTGCTACCCGGGACAGCCGAGCCAAAAACACTCAGTACTTC
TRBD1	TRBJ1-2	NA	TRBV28	CASSPQGANYGYTF	TGTGCCAGCAGTCCCCAGGGGGCCAACTATGGCTACACCTTC
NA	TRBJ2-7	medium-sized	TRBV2	CASNLPFIYEQYF	TGTGCCAGCAACCTCCCCTTCATCTACGAGCAGTACTTC
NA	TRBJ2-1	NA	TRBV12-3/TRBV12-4	CASSLVNNEQFF	TGTGCCAGCAGTTTAGTTAACAATGAGCAGTTCTTC
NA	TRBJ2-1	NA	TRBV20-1	CSASLGDEQLF	TGCAGTGCTAGTCTGGGGGATGAGCAGCTCTTC
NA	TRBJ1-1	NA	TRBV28	CASSSAVAGSSFF	TGTGCCAGCAGTTCGGCAGTCGCGGGGTCGTCTTTCTTT
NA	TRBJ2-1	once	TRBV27	CASSLSRGPYNEQFF	TGTGCCAGCAGTTTATCAAGGGGTCCCTACAATGAGCAGTTCTTC
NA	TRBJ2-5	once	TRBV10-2	CASSEEGETQYF	TGCGCCAGCAGTGAAGAGGGGGAGACCCAGTACTTC
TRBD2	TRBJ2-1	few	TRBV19	CASSSSGLAYNEQFF	TGTGCCAGTAGTTCTTCGGGACTAGCGTACAATGAGCAGTTCTTC
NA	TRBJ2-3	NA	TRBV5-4	CASSTGGAGTRTDTQYF	TGCGCCAGCAGTACAGGCGGGGCGGGAACCCGCACAGATACGCAGTATTTT
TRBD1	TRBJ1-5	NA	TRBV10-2	CASGTATSNQPQHF	TGCGCCAGCGGGACAGCCACCTCCAATCAGCCCCAGCATTTT
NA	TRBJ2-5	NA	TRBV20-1	CSVKGHNQETQYF	TGCAGTGTAAAGGGACATAACCAAGAGACCCAGTACTTC
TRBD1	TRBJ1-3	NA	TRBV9	CASDRGTGAISGNTIYF	TGTGCCAGCGATAGAGGGACAGGGGCTATCTCTGGAAACACCATATATTTT
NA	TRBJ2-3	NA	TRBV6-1	CASSEGVTSTDTQYF	TGTGCCAGCAGTGAAGGTGTGACCAGCACAGATACGCAGTATTTT
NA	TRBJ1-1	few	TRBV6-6	CASSVQGLGTEAFF	TGTGCCAGCAGTGTACAGGGTTTGGGCACTGAAGCTTTCTTT
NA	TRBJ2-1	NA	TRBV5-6	CASSLERRRDNEQFF	TGTGCCAGCAGCTTGGAAAGAAGGAGGGACAATGAGCAGTTCTTC
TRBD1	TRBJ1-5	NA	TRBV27	CASSLYGTGDQPQHF	TGTGCCAGCAGTTTATATGGGACAGGTGATCAGCCCCAGCATTTT
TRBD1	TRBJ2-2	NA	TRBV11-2	CASIQQGYGELFF	TGTGCCAGCATCCAACAGGGGTACGGGGAGCTGTTTTTT
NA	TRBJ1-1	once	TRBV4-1	CASSQDHGSEAFF	TGCGCCAGCAGCCAAGATCATGGGAGTGAAGCTTTCTTT
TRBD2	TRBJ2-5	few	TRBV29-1	CSSGGQETQYF	TGCAGCTCCGGGGGGCAAGAGACCCAGTACTTC
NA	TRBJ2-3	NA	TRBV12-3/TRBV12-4	CASSPGDRGTDTQYF	TGTGCCAGCAGCCCAGGTGACCGGGGCACAGATACGCAGTATTTT
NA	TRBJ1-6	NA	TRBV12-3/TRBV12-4	CASSLDRGASPLHF	TGTGCCAGCAGTTTAGATCGGGGGGCTTCACCCCTCCACTTT
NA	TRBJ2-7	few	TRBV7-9	CASSLELFEQYF	TGTGCCAGCAGCTTAGAACTATTCGAGCAGTACTTC
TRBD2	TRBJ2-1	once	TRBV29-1	CSVQPAGVLSEQFF	TGCAGCGTCCAACCAGCGGGAGTCTTAAGTGAGCAGTTCTTC
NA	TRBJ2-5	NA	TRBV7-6	CASSLDGLVGAQYF	TGTGCCAGCAGCTTAGATGGCCTAGTGGGGGCCCAGTACTTC
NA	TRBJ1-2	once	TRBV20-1	CSASELQVHYGYTF	TGCAGTGCTAGTGAGTTACAGGTGCACTATGGCTACACCTTC
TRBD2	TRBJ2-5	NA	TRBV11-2	CASSRLAGQETQYF	TGTGCCAGCAGCCGATTAGCGGGCCAAGAGACCCAGTACTTC